This is a list of T cell receptor beta chains from one sample in a study of lymphopenia after photon versus proton radiotherapy. Sequencing used immunoSEQ multiplex PCR; TCRdb keeps in-frame clones, though not all of them. The data show about 26,000 clones, around 85% seen once. Specimen: peripheral blood, collected from a patient treated with photon-based radiotherapy. The origin of the receptors is a young man with gastric cancer. Both conserved end residues are part of each CDR3. A D gene is named only where the DNA matches it firmly. Where a row states a size, it is once, few, many or the class of an expanded clone; other rows omit it.

v_call	clone_size	j_call	d_call	cdr3_aa	cdr3_nt
TRBV7-3	-	TRBJ2-3	-	CASSLVGTDWSTDTQYF	TGTGCCAGCAGCTTAGTAGGGACCGACTGGAGCACAGATACGCAGTATTTT
TRBV7-2	-	TRBJ2-5	TRBD1	CASSLAGTVQETQYF	TGTGCCAGCAGCTTAGCGGGGACAGTTCAAGAGACCCAGTACTTC
TRBV28	-	TRBJ2-1	-	CASSFRAGYNEQFF	TGTGCCAGCAGTTTCAGGGCAGGATACAATGAGCAGTTCTTC
TRBV27	-	TRBJ1-1	-	CASSSSGRAEAFF	TGTGCCAGCAGTTCGTCAGGGAGGGCTGAAGCTTTCTTT
TRBV28	-	TRBJ1-5	TRBD1	CASSLSSPDDRELDQPQHF	TGTGCCAGCAGTTTATCCTCCCCTGATGACAGGGAATTGGATCAGCCCCAGCATTTT
TRBV19	-	TRBJ2-6	TRBD1	CASSIDVQGAGANVLTF	TGTGCCAGTAGTATCGACGTTCAGGGGGCTGGGGCCAACGTCCTGACTTTC
TRBV5-8	-	TRBJ2-7	-	CASSPPWGDEQYF	TGTGCCAGCAGCCCCCCGTGGGGGGACGAGCAGTACTTC
TRBV4-3	-	TRBJ1-1	TRBD1	CASSQTGTGLLNTEAFF	TGCGCCAGCAGCCAAACCGGGACAGGGCTTTTGAACACTGAAGCTTTCTTT
TRBV10-1	-	TRBJ2-3	-	CASSESVAGVGTQYF	TGCGCCAGCAGTGAGTCGGTAGCCGGGGTTGGTACGCAGTATTTT
TRBV9	-	TRBJ2-1	-	CASSADSPSYNEQFF	TGTGCCAGCAGCGCGGACAGCCCCTCTTACAATGAGCAGTTCTTC
TRBV2	-	TRBJ2-1	-	CASRSRVYNEQFF	TGTGCCAGTAGGAGCCGGGTATACAATGAGCAGTTCTTC
TRBV18	-	TRBJ2-1	-	CASSETGYNEQFF	TGTGCCAGCTCAGAGACAGGTTACAATGAGCAGTTCTTC
TRBV5-1	-	TRBJ2-6	-	CASSLAGEGANVLTF	TGCGCCAGCAGCTTGGCAGGGGAAGGGGCCAACGTCCTGACTTTC
TRBV7-8	-	TRBJ2-7	TRBD2	CASSLPRGGGEQYF	TGTGCCAGCAGCTTACCTCGGGGGGGCGGCGAGCAGTACTTC
TRBV7-2	-	TRBJ1-5	-	CASRQAGDHQPQHF	TGTGCCAGCAGGCAAGCGGGGGATCATCAGCCCCAGCATTTT
TRBV29-1	few	TRBJ1-1	-	CSVAHTEAFF	TGCAGCGTTGCACACACTGAAGCTTTCTTT
TRBV7-3	-	TRBJ2-1	-	CASSLMRKAEQFF	TGTGCCAGCAGCTTAATGCGGAAAGCGGAGCAGTTCTTC
TRBV11-2	few	TRBJ2-7	-	CASSPNPQATYEQYF	TGTGCCAGCAGCCCCAATCCCCAGGCCACCTACGAGCAGTACTTC
TRBV9	-	TRBJ2-2	TRBD2	CASSASPSGRIGELFF	TGTGCCAGCAGCGCCTCGCCTAGCGGGAGGATCGGGGAGCTGTTTTTT
TRBV19	-	TRBJ2-3	-	CASSIAGETDTQYF	TGTGCCAGTAGTATTGCAGGGGAGACAGATACGCAGTATTTT
TRBV2	-	TRBJ2-1	-	CASSDWAEQFF	TGTGCCAGCAGTGATTGGGCGGAGCAGTTCTTC
TRBV7-2	few	TRBJ1-3	-	CASSLAGGGSNSGNTIYF	TGTGCCAGCAGCTTAGCGGGTGGAGGGTCCAACTCTGGAAACACCATATATTTT
TRBV7-9	-	TRBJ2-3	-	CASSLGHLEGTDTQYF	TGTGCCAGCAGCTTAGGACACCTAGAAGGCACAGATACGCAGTATTTT
TRBV7-2	-	TRBJ2-2	TRBD2	CAIRSGGGASGELFF	TGTGCCATCCGGTCCGGCGGGGGGGCCTCCGGGGAGCTGTTTTTT
TRBV7-3	-	TRBJ2-1	-	CASSLDRNNEQFF	TGTGCCAGCAGCTTAGACAGGAACAATGAGCAGTTCTTC
TRBV27	-	TRBJ2-6	TRBD1	CASSLFRDRGTSGANVLTF	TGTGCCAGCAGTCTATTTCGGGACAGGGGGACCTCTGGGGCCAACGTCCTGACTTTC
TRBV11-2	-	TRBJ1-6	-	CASSFGPPHSDSPLHF	TGTGCCAGCAGCTTCGGGCCACCCCATTCGGATTCACCCCTCCACTTT
TRBV6-5	few	TRBJ2-1	TRBD2	CASREGREAFNEQFF	TGTGCCAGCAGAGAGGGGCGGGAGGCTTTCAATGAGCAGTTCTTC
TRBV28	once	TRBJ2-7	-	CASRATSTSRYEQYF	TGTGCCAGCAGAGCCACTTCGACTAGTCGTTACGAGCAGTACTTC
TRBV4-1	-	TRBJ1-2	-	CASSQDFSDSHNYGYTF	TGCGCCAGCAGCCAAGATTTTTCGGACAGCCATAACTATGGCTACACCTTC
TRBV7-3	once	TRBJ1-1	-	CASSRNMNTEAFF	TGTGCCAGCAGCAGAAACATGAACACTGAAGCTTTCTTT
TRBV11-1	once	TRBJ2-2	-	CASSLSGWGHLNTGELFF	TGTGCCAGCAGCTTATCGGGGTGGGGACACCTGAACACCGGGGAGCTGTTTTTT
TRBV27	-	TRBJ2-7	TRBD2	CASSLRDYRYEQYF	TGTGCCAGCAGTCTCCGGGACTACCGTTACGAGCAGTACTTC
TRBV19	once	TRBJ1-1	-	CASSAGVTEAFF	TGTGCCAGTAGTGCAGGGGTCACTGAAGCTTTCTTT
TRBV25-1	-	TRBJ2-1	-	CASSEESSYNEQFF	TGTGCCAGCAGTGAAGAGTCGTCCTACAATGAGCAGTTCTTC
TRBV7-9	-	TRBJ1-5	-	CASSLQGTDQPQHF	TGTGCCAGCAGCTTACAGGGTACCGATCAGCCCCAGCATTTT
TRBV5-4	-	TRBJ1-1	TRBD1	CASSHTGANTEAFF	TGTGCCAGCAGCCATACAGGGGCCAACACTGAAGCTTTCTTT
TRBV5-1	-	TRBJ1-2	-	CASFGQGTDGYTF	TGCGCCAGCTTCGGGCAGGGAACTGACGGCTACACCTTC
TRBV28	-	TRBJ2-7	-	CASSSLMDSYEQYF	TGTGCCAGCAGTTCCCTCATGGACAGCTACGAGCAGTACTTC
TRBV7-3	-	TRBJ1-1	TRBD1	CASSPRQGGTEAFF	TGTGCCAGCAGCCCTCGACAGGGTGGCACTGAAGCTTTCTTT